This T cell receptor beta chain was recovered during a study of OX40 agonist ivuxolimab in advanced cancers. About the study: Given to patients was ivuxolimab, an agonistic anti-OX40 (CD134) antibody.

Some clones are missing from TCRdb's copy, which holds only in-frame ones; the method was immunoSEQ multiplex PCR. The table has roughly 98,000 clones, approximately 83% seen once. Overall study findings and caveats: CD8+ T cells were the subset that, on average, had more expanded clones than CD4+. The antigens recognized by the expanded peripheral T cells, that is their antigen specificity, were not determined.

After removal of 0 bases from V and 11 bases from J, the junction contained 5 bases not matched to a gene. This CDR3 comprises 14 residues. From germline, CDR1 is LNHNV and CDR2 YYDKDF (reference sequence). Of note for this clone: No antigen is known for it.

Baseline was the first blood sampling point, followed by cycle 4 day 1 and cycle 7 day 1. This TCR derives from an adult with an advanced solid tumor such as melanoma, head and neck, liver or kidney cancer. The chain recombines TRBV15 with TRBJ2-1; 9 bases match TRBD2. The material was CD4+ or CD8+ T cells sorted from blood, obtained in a trial of the OX40 agonist ivuxolimab. CDR3 bases: TGTGCCACCAGCAGAGAGTTGGCGGGAGGGCAGCAGTTCTTC. This gives the protein CATSRELAGGQQFF.